The 20 T cell receptor beta chains below come from one sample, sequenced in a study of regulatory and conventional T cells in RAG deficiency. Blood CD4+ CD25-low CD127-high conventional T cells supplied the genomic DNA template. Some clones are missing from TCRdb's copy, which holds only in-frame ones; the method was immunoSEQ multiplex PCR. The top ten hold less than 0.85% of the sample, which has around 23,000 clones, around 94% seen once. These data were also filed under a second study, of regulatory T cells. That study adds: Primers: 52 TRBV forward and 13 TRBJ reverse.

Input material: CD4+ T cells sorted from blood. The receptors come from a human donor in good health.

This clone came up once. The CDR3: CASSHQVDGYTF. Written as DNA, the CDR3 is TGTGCCAGCAGCCACCAAGTGGATGGCTACACCTTC. The chain joins TRBV6-1 to TRBJ1-2; no clear D gene. Germline V gene data show CDR1 as MNHNS and CDR2 as SASEGT. The CDR3 loop spans 12 amino acids. Trimming took off 6 bases at V and 6 bases at J, with 11 bases between the two ends.

The V and J genes are TRBV4-1 and TRBJ2-1; TRBD2 matches at 9 bases. J lost 4 bases, V lost 3 bases, and 4 bases had no gene match. CDR1 and CDR2 (germline): MGHRA, YSYEKL. The CDR3 runs to 15 residues. CDR3 sequence: CASSQREGGYNEQFF. The DNA for the CDR3 is TGCGCCAGCAGCCAGCGGGAGGGCGGGTACAATGAGCAGTTCTTC.

The gene calls are TRBV10-3 and TRBJ2-3; 7 bases match TRBD2. The V segment lost 10 bases and the J segment 2 bases; nucleotides outside the gene matches: 6. The CDR3 contains 13 residues. Per germline, CDR1 ENHRY and CDR2 SYGVKD. CDR3 region: CATLSGVTDTQYF. The CDR3 DNA sequence: TGTGCCACTTTAAGCGGGGTCACAGATACGCAGTATTTT.

J is TRBJ2-1 and V is TRBV11-3; D possibly corresponds to TRBD2 (6 bases). Germline V gene data show CDR1 as SGHNT and CDR2 as YENEEA. The CDR3 is made up of 17 amino acids. Deletions cut 5 bases from V and 4 bases from J, with 21 bases between. For the CDR3, the DNA is TGTGCCAGCAGCCCCTCTTCTTCTAGCGATCTGTACAATGAGCAGTTCTTC. This translates into CASSPSSSSDLYNEQFF.

The genes are TRBV2 and TRBJ1-6; no firm D call. CDR3 size: 13 residues. Germline values: CDR1 SNHLY, CDR2 FYNNEI. Trimming removed 2 bases from V and 5 bases from J, with 4 bases in between. CDR3 sequence reads: CASSEPNNSPLHF. The DNA of the CDR3 is TGTGCCAGCAGTGAACCCAATAATTCACCCCTCCACTTT.

The chain links TRBV2 to TRBJ1-6; D is ambiguous. V lost 0 bases and J lost 12, with 15 bases in between. The CDR3 length is 15 residues. The germline CDR1 and CDR2 sequences are SNHLY and FYNNEI. In DNA, the CDR3 is TGTGCCAGCAGTGAAGCAAAACTGAGCCATCAACCCCTCCACTTT. It specifies CASSEAKLSHQPLHF.

This chain connects TRBV30 to TRBJ2-7; D unresolved. This CDR3 has 12 amino acids. CDR1 and CDR2 from the germline V gene are GTSNPN and SVGIG (reference sequence). Trimming pared 2 bases from V and 3 bases from J, leaving 8 bases between. The CDR3 spells CAWSLSVYEQYF. The CDR3 DNA reads TGTGCCTGGAGTTTGTCAGTCTACGAGCAGTACTTC.

The chain uses TRBV10-1 and TRBJ2-1; unclear D gene. The CDR3 length is 13 residues. Germline V gene sequence: CDR1 WNHNN, CDR2 SYGVQD (reference sequence). The V gene lost 6 bases and the J gene lost 1 base, with 7 bases spanning the gap. The CDR3 DNA follows: TGCGCCAGCAGGTCGAATTCCTACAATGAGCAGTTCTTC. Encoded protein: CASRSNSYNEQFF.

This chain joins TRBV6-1 and TRBJ1-5, with D perhaps TRBD1 (5 bases). The germline V gene encodes CDR1 MNHNS and CDR2 SASEGT. The length of the CDR3 is 14 residues. The V end lost 7 bases, the J end lost 2 bases, and 12 bases lay between the germline ends. CDR3: CASTGLSRNQPQHF. CDR3 DNA: TGTGCCAGCACGGGACTCTCTCGCAATCAGCCCCAGCATTTT.

The CDR3: CASSFDNSYEQYF. The CDR3 nucleotides are TGTGCCAGCAGCTTCGACAACTCCTACGAGCAGTACTTC. The chain combines TRBV7-9 with TRBJ2-7, with D unclear. The CDR3 runs 13 residues. The germline V gene encodes CDR1 SEHNR and CDR2 FQNEAQ (reference sequence). V lost 3 bases and J 0 bases, leaving 6 bases between the germline ends.

V usage is TRBV2 and J usage is TRBJ2-2, with 8 bases lining up with TRBD1. CDR1 SNHLY and CDR2 FYNNEI come from the germline V gene. With 5 bases clipped from V and 5 bases from J, the junction kept 4 bases outside the gene matches. CDR3 size: 14 residues. This CDR3 is CASSTGGGTGELFF. The CDR3 region has the DNA TGTGCCAGCAGTACAGGGGGTGGAACCGGGGAGCTGTTTTTT.

V usage is TRBV5-5 and J usage is TRBJ2-3; no firm D call. V lost 0 bases, J lost 2 bases, and 4 bases lay in between. The CDR3 spans 13 residues. Germline V gene data show CDR1 as SGHKS and CDR2 as YYEKEE (reference sequence). This chain's CDR3 is CASSLVSTDTQYF. The CDR3, as DNA: TGTGCCAGCAGCTTGGTTTCCACAGATACGCAGTATTTT.

The chain recombines TRBV11-2 with TRBJ2-3, with D maybe TRBD2 (5 bases). V was pared by 1 base and J by 2 bases, with 7 bases between. Germline V gene data show CDR1 as SGHAT and CDR2 as FQNNGV. The CDR3 is 14 residues long. CDR3 coding DNA: TGTGCCAGCAGCTTAGGGGGAGTCACAGATACGCAGTATTTT. Amino acids: CASSLGGVTDTQYF. The full variable domain, rest sourced from reference TRBV11-2 and TRBJ2-3, is EAGVAQSPRYKIIEKRQSVAFWCNPISGHATLYWYQQILGQGPKLLIQFQNNGVVDDSQLPKDRFSAERLKGVDSTLKIQPAKLEDSAVYLCASSLGGVTDTQYFGPGTRLTVL.

The V gene is TRBV10-3, the J gene TRBJ1-2; TRBD1 agrees at 9 bases. The CDR3 totals 13 residues. V dropped 7 bases and J dropped 7; count of bases not matched to a gene: 7. CDR1 and CDR2 (germline): ENHRY, SYGVKD. The CDR3 coding sequence is TGTGCCATCAACCAACAGGGGGCGTCTGGCTACACCTTC. Translated, it gives CAINQQGASGYTF.

Regarding this clone: In the same sample, other DNA sequences code for this CDR3. This sequence joins TRBV5-1 and TRBJ2-6; D not resolved. Germline V gene sequence: CDR1 SGHRS, CDR2 YFSETQ. Trimming removed 2 bases at V and 4 bases at J, with 7 bases between. The CDR3 has 14 amino acids. In DNA, the CDR3 is TGCGCCAGCAGCTTTGGGTCGGGGGCCAACGTCCTGACTTTC. It codes for CASSFGSGANVLTF. The full variable domain, its missing parts supplied by reference TRBV5-1 and TRBJ2-6, is KAGVTQTPRYLIKTRGQQVTLSCSPISGHRSVSWYQQTPGQGLQFLFEYFSETQRNKGNFPGRFSGRQFSNSRSEMNVSTLELGDSALYLCASSFGSGANVLTFGAGSRLTVL.

The genes are TRBV6-7 and TRBJ1-2, with 7 bases matching TRBD1. TRBV6-7 is given ORF status, its function remaining uncertain. Trimming took 0 bases from V and 1 from J; bases not matched to a gene: 8. The CDR3 has 17 amino acids. CDR3 sequence: CASSYSHGDSLNYGYTF. As DNA, the CDR3 is TGTGCCAGCAGTTACTCTCACGGGGACAGCCTTAACTATGGCTACACCTTC.

This clone appeared a few times. V and J are TRBV14 and TRBJ2-1, with D unclear. Germline CDR1 is SGHDN and CDR2 is FVKESK. V lost 4 bases, J lost 6 bases, and 13 bases lay in between. CDR3 length equals 14 residues. CDR3 DNA: TGTGCCAGCAGCCCGCTAGGACCCGGCAATGAGCAGTTCTTC. It encodes CASSPLGPGNEQFF.

V usage is TRBV18 and J usage is TRBJ2-5; D is perhaps TRBD2 (6 bases). Germline CDR1 reads KGHSH; CDR2 reads LQKENI. V was shortened by 1 base and J by 5 bases, with 14 bases between the two germline ends. The CDR3 is 15 residues long. Here the CDR3 reads CASSPQGLAGETQYF. CDR3 nucleotide sequence: TGTGCCAGCTCACCACAGGGGCTGGCGGGGGAGACCCAGTACTTC.

The chain's CDR3 is CASSFKDGEGIEQYF. CDR3 DNA: TGTGCCAGCAGCTTTAAGGATGGGGAGGGTATCGAGCAGTACTTC. V and J are TRBV11-2 and TRBJ2-7, with 7 bases matching TRBD2. The CDR3 has 15 amino acids. With V trimmed by 3 bases and J by 6 bases, 11 bases remained unmatched. CDR1 SGHAT and CDR2 FQNNGV come from the germline V gene.

This clone has a single count. This rearrangement joins TRBV30 to TRBJ1-5; maybe TRBD1 (6 bases). V lost 2 bases and J lost 5, with 10 bases in between. The germline V gene encodes CDR1 GTSNPN and CDR2 SVGIG (reference sequence). CDR3 size: 13 residues. The CDR3 nucleotides read TGTGCCTGGAGTAGGGGGGAGGATCAGCCCCAGCATTTT. Protein: CAWSRGEDQPQHF.